What follows are 29 T cell receptor beta chains derived from one specimen sequenced in a study of blood T cell repertoires in COVID-19. Method: immunoSEQ multiplex PCR; TCRdb's copy keeps in-frame clones and lacks some. This table holds a few hundred thousand clones, approximately 82% found once. The sequenced sample was peripheral blood. The receptors come from a young woman with acute or convalescent COVID-19.

The rearrangement uses TRBV5-5 and TRBJ2-7; TRBD2 matches at 7 bases. Trimming removed 1 base from V and 3 bases from J; junction bases left unmatched: 10. The length of the CDR3 is 16 residues. Germline V lookup: CDR1 SGHKS, CDR2 YYEKEE (reference sequence). CDR3 sequence (DNA): TGTGCCAGCAGCTTGTCCTTTCTAAGCGGGGTCTACGAGCAGTACTTC. As protein: CASSLSFLSGVYEQYF.

The chain joins TRBV27 to TRBJ2-1; 7 nucleotides align to TRBD2. In germline, CDR1 is MNHEY, CDR2 SMNVEV (reference sequence). CDR3 size: 14 residues. The V segment lost 8 bases and the J segment 2 bases; nucleotides outside the gene matches: 6. The CDR3 sequence: CASLEGLAYNEQFF. The CDR3 region has the DNA TGTGCCAGCTTGGAAGGACTAGCCTACAATGAGCAGTTCTTC.

This chain links TRBV5-5 with TRBJ1-5; tentative D call: TRBD1 (5 bases). V shed 1 base and J shed 5 bases, with 10 bases lying between them. The CDR3 sequence is 14 residues long. CDR1 and CDR2 (germline): SGHKS, YYEKEE (reference sequence). The CDR3 DNA reads TGTGCCAGCAGCTTGTTTGGGGGGGATCAGCCCCAGCATTTT. Its translation is CASSLFGGDQPQHF.

The chain carries TRBV18 and TRBJ2-3; 9 nucleotides agree with TRBD2. Germline-derived CDR1 and CDR2 are KGHSH and LQKENI. This CDR3 is built from 15 residues. Trimming cost V 3 bases and J 3 bases; bases outside gene matches: 4. CDR3 sequence: CASSPSSGETDTQYF. In DNA form, the CDR3 reads TGTGCCAGCTCACCTTCTAGCGGGGAGACAGATACGCAGTATTTT.

The chain combines TRBV19 with TRBJ1-1, with 10 bases fitting TRBD1. The CDR3 length is 16 residues. Per germline, CDR1 LNHDA and CDR2 SQIVND (reference sequence). V lost 4 bases to trimming and J lost 3 bases; unmatched junction nucleotides: 8. The CDR3 DNA sequence: TGTGCCAGTAGTACAACCTACGGACAGGGGGACACTGAAGCTTTCTTT. It is translated as CASSTTYGQGDTEAFF.

This rearrangement joins TRBV30 to TRBJ2-7; 9 bases are shared with TRBD2. The CDR3 runs 15 residues. Germline V CDR1 and CDR2: GTSNPN, SVGIG (reference sequence). V dropped 3 bases and J dropped 6; count of bases not matched to a gene: 12. The CDR3 sequence: CAWSAGGTSSLEQYF. CDR3 nucleotide sequence: TGTGCCTGGAGCGCGGGGGGGACTAGCTCCCTCGAGCAGTACTTC.

This chain uses TRBV10-3 with TRBJ2-7; unclear D gene. The germline V gene has CDR1 ENHRY and CDR2 SYGVKD. This CDR3 spans 13 amino acids. The V and J ends lost 3 bases and 6 bases respectively, with 12 bases between them. CDR3 sequence: CAISDAARAEQYF. In DNA, the CDR3 is TGTGCCATCAGTGATGCGGCTCGCGCCGAGCAGTACTTC.

The J gene is TRBJ1-2, the V gene TRBV19; D ambiguous. V lost 4 bases and J lost 2, with 11 bases in between. The CDR3 totals 14 residues. Germline assignment: CDR1 LNHDA and CDR2 SQIVND (reference sequence). The CDR3 region is CASSRRSENYGYTF. CDR3 coding DNA: TGTGCCAGTAGTAGAAGAAGTGAGAACTATGGCTACACCTTC. Using reference TRBV19 and TRBJ1-2 for the parts outside the CDR3, the full variable domain is DGGITQSPKYLFRKEGQNVTLSCEQNLNHDAMYWYRQDPGQGLRLIYYSQIVNDFQKGDIAEGYSVSREKKESFPLTVTSAQKNPTAFYLCASSRRSENYGYTFGSGTRLTVV.

The CDR3 region has the DNA TGTGCCAGCAGCGTCTTTCTAGCGGGAAACAATGAGCAGTTCTTC. This sequence encodes CASSVFLAGNNEQFF. V is TRBV9 and J is TRBJ2-1; 9 bases line up with TRBD2. The V and J ends lost 2 bases and 5 bases, in that order; junction bases with no gene match: 5. Per the germline V gene, CDR1 is SGDLS and CDR2 is YYNGEE. This CDR3 contains 15 residues.

This chain links TRBV12-2 with TRBJ2-3; no check of the table's D call, TRBD2, against the DNA was made. TRBV12-2 is designated a pseudogene. This CDR3 is 18 amino acids long. In nucleotides, the CDR3 is TGTGCAAGTCGCTTAGCGCCCCAAAAGCGGGAGTGCACAGATACGCAGTATTTT. Translating it yields CASRLAPQKRECTDTQYF.

The chain is built from TRBV4-3 and TRBJ1-2; D is ambiguous. This CDR3 is built from 14 residues. V lost 1 base, J lost 8 bases, and 14 bases lay in between. Germline V gene lookup returns CDR1 LGHNA and CDR2 YSLEER. This CDR3 is CASSQVNSRLGYTF. The CDR3 region has the DNA TGCGCCAGCAGCCAAGTGAACTCCCGCTTGGGCTACACCTTC.

This clone has more than one count but fewer than ten. The genes are TRBV7-9 and TRBJ1-2; possibly TRBD1 for D (5 bases). This CDR3 region has 16 residues. In germline, CDR1 is SEHNR, CDR2 FQNEAQ (reference sequence). Trimming left V 6 bases short and J 2 bases short, with 19 bases between. This chain's CDR3 is CASSRFGGRSNYGYTF. The CDR3 DNA follows: TGTGCCAGCAGTCGATTTGGGGGGAGGTCAAACTATGGCTACACCTTC.

V is TRBV9 and J is TRBJ2-1; 10 positions match TRBD2. Trimming cost V 3 bases and J 9 bases; bases outside gene matches: 9. This CDR3 has 15 residues. Germline assignment: CDR1 SGDLS and CDR2 YYNGEE. DNA for the CDR3: TGTGCCAGCAGCGGGCACTCTAGCGGGAGCGGTGAGCAGTTCTTC. This translates into CASSGHSSGSGEQFF.

The rearrangement links TRBV3-1 (or the pseudogene TRBV3-2) to TRBJ2-5; D might be TRBD1 (6 bases). Trimming removed 0 bases at V and 4 bases at J, with 9 bases between. This CDR3 has 14 residues. Germline assignment: CDR1 LGHDT and CDR2 YNNKEL (reference sequence). CDR3 nucleotides: TGTGCCAGCAGCCAAGACCAGGGGAGAGAGACCCAGTACTTC. Encoded protein: CASSQDQGRETQYF.

The chain uses TRBV21-1 and TRBJ2-1; the DNA was not used to check the table's D call, TRBD2. TRBV21-1 is marked as a pseudogene. The CDR3 totals 16 residues. CDR3 in amino acids: CASSLSGRTEGDEQFF. CDR3 in DNA: TGTGCCAGCAGCTTGTCCGGGAGAACGGAGGGCGATGAGCAGTTCTTC.

The chain employs TRBV6-1 and TRBJ2-1; TRBD2 matches 9 bases. Trimming took 1 base from V and 0 from J; bases not matched to a gene: 4. CDR1 and CDR2 from the germline V gene are MNHNS and SASEGT. The CDR3 sequence is 17 residues long. CDR3 coding DNA: TGTGCCAGCAGTGAAGAGGCGGGAGGGAGCTCCTACAATGAGCAGTTCTTC. Residues: CASSEEAGGSSYNEQFF.

V gene TRBV13 combines with J gene TRBJ1-6; possibly TRBD1 for D (5 bases). Germline values: CDR1 PRHDT, CDR2 FYEKMQ (reference sequence). The CDR3 covers 14 residues. Trimming left V 7 bases short and J 5 bases short, with 12 bases between. For the CDR3, the DNA is TGTGCCAGCACCGACGGGGGAGATAATTCACCCCTCCACTTT. Its translation is CASTDGGDNSPLHF.

For the CDR3, the DNA is TGTGCCATCAGTGAGTCCGAGCAACAGCCCCAGCATTTT. Translation: CAISESEQQPQHF. The chain links TRBV10-3 to TRBJ1-5; D remains ambiguous. The CDR3 covers 13 residues. Germline lookup yields CDR1 ENHRY and CDR2 SYGVKD. Deletions cut 0 bases from V and 7 bases from J, with 7 bases between.

This sequence joins TRBV6-5 and TRBJ2-1; D may be TRBD2 (5 bases). V lost 2 bases and J lost 9, with 14 bases in between. The CDR3 length is 14 residues. The germline CDR1 and CDR2 sequences are MNHEY and SVGAGI. CDR3 amino acids: CASSYRDPLSEQFF. The DNA of the CDR3 is TGTGCCAGCAGTTACCGGGATCCCCTCAGTGAGCAGTTCTTC.

CDR3 in amino acids: CASDRGLGQPQHF. Written as DNA, the CDR3 is TGTGCCAGCGACAGGGGCCTAGGTCAGCCCCAGCATTTT. This chain joins TRBV2 and TRBJ1-5, with TRBD1 matching over 8 bases. There are 13 residues in the CDR3. The V gene end was trimmed by 8 bases and the J gene end by 6 bases; junction bases not matched to a gene: 6. Germline V gene data show CDR1 as SNHLY and CDR2 as FYNNEI.

The genes are TRBV19 and TRBJ1-2; 7 bases align to TRBD1. Germline-derived CDR1 and CDR2 are LNHDA and SQIVND (reference sequence). CDR3 length: 13 residues. Trimming at V came to 9 bases and at J to 6 bases, leaving 10 bases not matched to a gene. CDR3 protein: CARPGEGGDGYTF. DNA of the CDR3: TGTGCCAGGCCGGGGGAAGGGGGCGATGGCTACACCTTC. The full variable domain, its missing parts supplied by reference TRBV19 and TRBJ1-2, is DGGITQSPKYLFRKEGQNVTLSCEQNLNHDAMYWYRQDPGQGLRLIYYSQIVNDFQKGDIAEGYSVSREKKESFPLTVTSAQKNPTAFYLCARPGEGGDGYTFGSGTRLTVV.

The chain carries TRBV3-1 (or the pseudogene TRBV3-2) and TRBJ2-1, with a weak D call TRBD2 (5 bases). Germline loops: CDR1 LGHDT, CDR2 YNNKEL (reference sequence). V was trimmed by 4 bases and J by 0 bases, leaving 10 bases between them. CDR3 size: 15 residues. The CDR3 is CASSPSGRSYNEQFF. CDR3 sequence (DNA): TGTGCCAGCAGCCCCAGCGGTCGCTCCTACAATGAGCAGTTCTTC.

The chain employs TRBV6-5 and TRBJ1-3; TRBD1 matches at 9 bases. The V and J ends lost 8 bases and 3 bases, in that order; junction bases with no gene match: 2. The CDR3 is made up of 13 amino acids. Germline V CDR1 and CDR2: MNHEY, SVGAGI. The CDR3 nucleotides are TGTGCCAGCCGGGGACAGGGTGGAAACACCATATATTTT. Translating it yields CASRGQGGNTIYF.

V and J are TRBV6-6 and TRBJ1-5; D is perhaps TRBD1 (6 bases). The CDR3 covers 15 residues. CDR1 is MNHNY and CDR2 is SVGAGI in the germline V gene (reference sequence). Trimming removed 2 bases from V and 1 base from J, with 9 bases in between. This CDR3 is CASSYVGASNQPQHF. The CDR3 DNA reads as TGTGCCAGCAGTTACGTGGGGGCGAGCAATCAGCCCCAGCATTTT.

This chain joins TRBV14 and TRBJ2-7, with TRBD2 matching 7 bases. V lost 4 bases, J lost 7 bases, and 10 bases stayed unmatched. This CDR3 region has 14 residues. CDR1 and CDR2 (germline): SGHDN, FVKESK. The CDR3 sequence: CASSRSPTSWEQYF. The CDR3, as DNA: TGTGCCAGCAGCCGCTCCCCGACTAGCTGGGAGCAGTACTTC. The variable domain in full, with the rest retrieved from reference TRBV14 and TRBJ2-7, is EAGVTQFPSHSVIEKGQTVTLRCDPISGHDNLYWYRRVMGKEIKFLLHFVKESKQDESGMPNNRFLAERTGGTYSTLKVQPAELEDSGVYFCASSRSPTSWEQYFGPGTRLTVT.

A remark on this clone: It may be a read error: a sequence one base away is much more abundant. The sample carries other DNA sequences with the same CDR3. The rearrangement uses TRBV11-2 and TRBJ2-5; 10 nucleotides agree with TRBD1. Per germline, CDR1 SGHAT and CDR2 FQNNGV. The trim removed 5 bases at V and 4 bases at J, leaving 4 bases unmatched. This CDR3 contains 14 residues. CDR3 protein: CASSLTGGGETQYF. CDR3 nucleotides: TGTGCCAGCAGCCTGACAGGGGGCGGAGAGACCCAGTACTTC.

The table lists this clone with many counts. This chain uses TRBV7-2 with TRBJ1-1; D gene uncertain. The CDR3 contains 13 residues. V shed 2 bases and J shed 1 base, with 5 bases lying between them. The germline gives CDR1 SGHTA, CDR2 FQGNSA. The CDR3 sequence is CASSLSRNTEAFF. CDR3 DNA: TGTGCCAGCAGCTTATCGCGGAACACTGAAGCTTTCTTT.

V gene TRBV7-3 combines with J gene TRBJ2-7; 9 nucleotides line up with TRBD1. This CDR3 comprises 15 residues. Germline trimming cut 2 bases from V and 3 bases from J; bases unmatched to any gene: 5. CDR1 and CDR2 (germline): SGHTA, FQGTGA. Written as DNA, the CDR3 is TGTGCCAGCAGCTTACAATCGGGACAGGGCTACGAGCAGTACTTC. Amino acids: CASSLQSGQGYEQYF.

This sequence joins TRBV27 and TRBJ2-5; 9 positions agree with TRBD2. This CDR3 region has 14 residues. V shed 6 bases and J 5 bases; nucleotides not matched to a gene: 7. Germline V gives CDR1 MNHEY, CDR2 SMNVEV (reference sequence). As DNA, the CDR3 is TGTGCCAGCAGCAAGCTAGCGGGACGGGAGACCCAGTACTTC. As protein: CASSKLAGRETQYF.